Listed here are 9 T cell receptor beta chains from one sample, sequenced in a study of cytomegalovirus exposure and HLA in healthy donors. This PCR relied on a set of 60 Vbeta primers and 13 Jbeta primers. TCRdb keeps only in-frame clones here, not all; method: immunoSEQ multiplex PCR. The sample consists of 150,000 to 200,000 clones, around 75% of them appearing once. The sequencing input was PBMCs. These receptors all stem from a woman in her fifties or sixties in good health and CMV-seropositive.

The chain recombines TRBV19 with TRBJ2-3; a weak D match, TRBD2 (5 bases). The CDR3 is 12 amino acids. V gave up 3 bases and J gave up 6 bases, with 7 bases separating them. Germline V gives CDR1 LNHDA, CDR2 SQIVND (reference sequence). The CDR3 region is CASSMGADTQYF. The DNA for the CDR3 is TGTGCCAGTAGTATGGGAGCGGATACGCAGTATTTT.

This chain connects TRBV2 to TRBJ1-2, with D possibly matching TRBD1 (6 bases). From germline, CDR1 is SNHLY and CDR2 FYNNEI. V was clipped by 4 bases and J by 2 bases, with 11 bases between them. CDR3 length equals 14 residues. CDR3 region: CASSVGGQNYGYTF. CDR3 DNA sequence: TGTGCCAGCAGTGTAGGGGGACAAAACTATGGCTACACCTTC.

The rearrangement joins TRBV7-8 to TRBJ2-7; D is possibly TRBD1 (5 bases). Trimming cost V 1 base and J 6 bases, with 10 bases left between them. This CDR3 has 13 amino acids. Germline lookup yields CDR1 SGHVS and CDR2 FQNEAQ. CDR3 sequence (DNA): TGTGCCAGCAGCTTAGTAGGGGTCGGCGAGCAGTACTTC. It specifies CASSLVGVGEQYF.

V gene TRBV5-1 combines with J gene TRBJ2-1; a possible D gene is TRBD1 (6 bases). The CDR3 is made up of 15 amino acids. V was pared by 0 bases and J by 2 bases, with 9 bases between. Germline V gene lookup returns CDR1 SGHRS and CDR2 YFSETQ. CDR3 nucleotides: TGCGCCAGCAGCTTGGCCGGACAGCCCTACAATGAGCAGTTCTTC. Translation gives CASSLAGQPYNEQFF.

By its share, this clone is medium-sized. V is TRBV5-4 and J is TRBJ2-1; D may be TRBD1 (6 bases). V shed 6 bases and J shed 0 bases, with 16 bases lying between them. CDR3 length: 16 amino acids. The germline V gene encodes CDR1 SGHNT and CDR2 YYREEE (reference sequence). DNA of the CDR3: TGTGCCAGCAACCATCGGGGCAGGGGCTCCTACAATGAGCAGTTCTTC. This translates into CASNHRGRGSYNEQFF.

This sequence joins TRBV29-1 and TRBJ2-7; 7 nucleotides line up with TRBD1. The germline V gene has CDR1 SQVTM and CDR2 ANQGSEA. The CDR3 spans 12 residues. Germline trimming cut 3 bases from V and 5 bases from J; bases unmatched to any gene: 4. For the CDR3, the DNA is TGCAGCGTTGATGAGGGGGCGGACGAGCAGTACTTC. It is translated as CSVDEGADEQYF.

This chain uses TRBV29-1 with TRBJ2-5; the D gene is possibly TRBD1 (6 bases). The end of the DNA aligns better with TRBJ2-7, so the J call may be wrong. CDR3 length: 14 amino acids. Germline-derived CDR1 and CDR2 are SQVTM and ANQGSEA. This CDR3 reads CSVSIGTGSHEQYF. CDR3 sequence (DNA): TGCAGCGTTTCGATTGGAACAGGGTCCCACGAGCAGTACTTC.

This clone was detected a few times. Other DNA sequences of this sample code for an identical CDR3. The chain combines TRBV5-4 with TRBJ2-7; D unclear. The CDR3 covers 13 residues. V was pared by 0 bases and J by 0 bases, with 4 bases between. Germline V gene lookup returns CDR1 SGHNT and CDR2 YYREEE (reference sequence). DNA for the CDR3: TGTGCCAGCAGCTTGGACATCTCCTACGAGCAGTACTTC. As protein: CASSLDISYEQYF.

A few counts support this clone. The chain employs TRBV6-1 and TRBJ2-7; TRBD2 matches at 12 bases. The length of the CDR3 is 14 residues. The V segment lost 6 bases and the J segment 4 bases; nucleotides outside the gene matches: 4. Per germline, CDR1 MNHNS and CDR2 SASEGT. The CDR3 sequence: CASSRLAGEYEQYF. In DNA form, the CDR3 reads TGTGCCAGCAGCCGACTAGCGGGGGAATACGAGCAGTACTTC.